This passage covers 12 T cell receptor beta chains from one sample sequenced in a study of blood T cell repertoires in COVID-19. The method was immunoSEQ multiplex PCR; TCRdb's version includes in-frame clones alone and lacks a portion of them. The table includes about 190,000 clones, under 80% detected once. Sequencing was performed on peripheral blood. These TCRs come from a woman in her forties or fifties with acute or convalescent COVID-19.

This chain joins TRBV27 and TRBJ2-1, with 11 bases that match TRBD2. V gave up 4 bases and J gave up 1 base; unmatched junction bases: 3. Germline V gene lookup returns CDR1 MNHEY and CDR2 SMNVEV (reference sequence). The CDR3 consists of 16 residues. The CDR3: CASSSGLAGSYNEQFF. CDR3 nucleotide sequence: TGTGCCAGCAGTTCCGGACTAGCGGGTTCCTACAATGAGCAGTTCTTC.

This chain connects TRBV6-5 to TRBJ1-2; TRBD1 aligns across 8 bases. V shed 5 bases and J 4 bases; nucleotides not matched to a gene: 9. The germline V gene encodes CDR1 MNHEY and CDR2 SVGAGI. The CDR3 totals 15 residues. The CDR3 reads CASSRPQGGIYGYTF. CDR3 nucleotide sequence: TGTGCCAGCAGTAGACCACAGGGGGGGATCTATGGCTACACCTTC.

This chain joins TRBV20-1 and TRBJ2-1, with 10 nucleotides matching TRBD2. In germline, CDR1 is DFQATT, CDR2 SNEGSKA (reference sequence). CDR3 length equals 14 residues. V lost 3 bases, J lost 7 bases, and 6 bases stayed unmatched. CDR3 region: CSASEPGLANEQFF. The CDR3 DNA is TGCAGTGCTAGTGAACCGGGACTAGCGAATGAGCAGTTCTTC.

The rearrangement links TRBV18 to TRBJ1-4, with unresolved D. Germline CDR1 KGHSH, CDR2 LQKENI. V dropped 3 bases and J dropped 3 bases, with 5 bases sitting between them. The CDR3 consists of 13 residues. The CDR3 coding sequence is TGTGCCAGCTCACCCGAGCCTAATGAAAAACTGTTTTTT. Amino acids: CASSPEPNEKLFF.

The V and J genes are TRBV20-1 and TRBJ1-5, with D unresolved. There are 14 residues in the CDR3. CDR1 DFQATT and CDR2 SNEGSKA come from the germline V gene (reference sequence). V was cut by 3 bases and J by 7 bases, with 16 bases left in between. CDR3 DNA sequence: TGCAGTGCTAGTAAGAGCTTGGCGGGCCAGCCCCAGCATTTT. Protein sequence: CSASKSLAGQPQHF.

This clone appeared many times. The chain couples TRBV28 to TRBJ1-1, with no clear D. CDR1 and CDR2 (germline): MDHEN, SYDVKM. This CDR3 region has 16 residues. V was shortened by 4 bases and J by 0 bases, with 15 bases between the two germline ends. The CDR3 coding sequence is TGTGCCAGCAGTTCTTGGGCAGCCGCGATGAACACTGAAGCTTTCTTT. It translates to CASSSWAAAMNTEAFF.

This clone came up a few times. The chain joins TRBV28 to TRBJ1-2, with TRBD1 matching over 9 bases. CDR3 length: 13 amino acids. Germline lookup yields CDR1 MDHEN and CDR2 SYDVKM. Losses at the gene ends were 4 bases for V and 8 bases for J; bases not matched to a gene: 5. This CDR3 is CASSYRTGDGYTF. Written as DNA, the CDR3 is TGTGCCAGCAGTTACCGGACAGGGGACGGCTACACCTTC.

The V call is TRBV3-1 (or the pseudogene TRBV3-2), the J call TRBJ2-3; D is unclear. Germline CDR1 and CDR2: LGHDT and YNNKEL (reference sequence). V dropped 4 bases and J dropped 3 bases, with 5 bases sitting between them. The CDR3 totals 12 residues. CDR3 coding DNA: TGTGCCAGCAGCCTGCTAACAGATACGCAGTATTTT. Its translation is CASSLLTDTQYF.

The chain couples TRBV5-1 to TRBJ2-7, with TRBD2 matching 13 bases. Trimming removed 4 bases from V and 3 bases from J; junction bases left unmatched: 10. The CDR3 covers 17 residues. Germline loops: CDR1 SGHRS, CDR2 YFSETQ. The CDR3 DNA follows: TGCGCCAGCAGCCTGACCGGACTAGCGGGAGCCGGCTACGAGCAGTACTTC. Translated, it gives CASSLTGLAGAGYEQYF.

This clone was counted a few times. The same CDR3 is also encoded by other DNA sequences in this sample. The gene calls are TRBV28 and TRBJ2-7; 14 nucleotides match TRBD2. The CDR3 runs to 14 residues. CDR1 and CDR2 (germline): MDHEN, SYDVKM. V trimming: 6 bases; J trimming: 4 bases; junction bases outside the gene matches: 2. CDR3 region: CASSRLAGGYEQYF. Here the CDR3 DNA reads TGTGCCAGCAGCCGACTAGCGGGAGGGTACGAGCAGTACTTC.

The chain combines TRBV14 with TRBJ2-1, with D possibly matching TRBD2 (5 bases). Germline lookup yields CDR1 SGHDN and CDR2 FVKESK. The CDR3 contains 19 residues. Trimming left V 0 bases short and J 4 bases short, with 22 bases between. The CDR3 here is CASSQDRERSGKLYNEQFF. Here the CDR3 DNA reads TGTGCCAGCAGCCAAGATAGGGAAAGGTCGGGGAAACTTTACAATGAGCAGTTCTTC.

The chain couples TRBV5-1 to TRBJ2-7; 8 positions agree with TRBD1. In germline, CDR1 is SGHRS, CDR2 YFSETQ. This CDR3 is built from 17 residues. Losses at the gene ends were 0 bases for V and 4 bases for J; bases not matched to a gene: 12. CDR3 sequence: CASSLDVGPGGLYEQYF. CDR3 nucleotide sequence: TGCGCCAGCAGCTTGGATGTTGGGCCAGGGGGCTTGTACGAGCAGTACTTC.